This T cell receptor (beta chain) was identified in a study of CD8+CD57+ T cells in acquired aplastic anemia. At the level of the study: Each DNA sample taken from sorted CD4+ and CD8+ cells came to 3 to 3.5 ug on average. Whole-study results and caveats: Both patients and controls carried the same twenty-nine CD8+ CDR3 sequences.

V was shortened by 5 bases and J by 6 bases, with 14 bases between the two germline ends. CDR1 SGHRS and CDR2 YFSETQ come from the germline V gene. The CDR3 totals 14 residues. For this clonotype: Antigen specificity is unknown.

Investigators profiled TCR beta VDJ and CDR3 from genomic DNA template. TCRdb analysed the reads with MiXCR anew, one entry per CDR3 protein. This sample has 200,000 to 250,000 distinct CDR3 sequences, with roughly 33% found just once. The gene calls are TRBV5-1 and TRBJ1-4; tentatively, D is TRBD1 (6 bases). The clonotype comes from a human donor in good health, serving as a control. The specimen was sorted CD4+, CD8+, or CD8+CD57+ T cells (not recorded which) from PBMCs. CDR3 nucleotides: TGCGCCAGCAGGACGGGGCAGGGGCATGAAAAACTGTTTTTT. This codes for CASRTGQGHEKLFF.